This entry is about one TCR beta chain. Antigen: not known. 5'RACE template switching added a universal primer site and UMIs to TCR cDNA. TCRdb reprocessed the 5' RACE reads with MiXCR, giving one entry per CDR3 protein. The sample consists of a few hundred thousand distinct CDR3 sequences, roughly 9% of them appearing once. The sample originates from a study of T cells after yellow fever vaccination. Study-level information: Fractions low in cell number were prepared with SMART-Seq v4 Ultra Low Input. Study results and limitations: Reappearance after the booster was seen for most primary-vaccination clones, at roughly 96% CD4 and less than 90% CD8.

The CDR3 is 16 residues long. Germline CDR1 SGDLS, CDR2 YYNGEE. The V gene end was trimmed by 2 bases and the J gene end by 7 bases; junction bases not matched to a gene: 4. V gene TRBV9 combines with J gene TRBJ2-1; 15 positions agree with TRBD2. The source material was CD4+ T cells sorted from PBMCs, sampled 5 days after the yellow fever booster vaccination. This TCR was recovered from a young man who received the YFV17D yellow fever vaccine. The CDR3 region is CASSVGTSGGLNEQFF. In nucleotides, the CDR3 is TGTGCCAGCAGCGTTGGGACTAGCGGGGGGTTGAATGAGCAGTTCTTC.